This T cell receptor (beta chain) originates from a study of blood T cell repertoires in COVID-19. Study summary: Acute and convalescent COVID-19 samples came from the United States, Italy and Spain. PBMCs, B-cell-depleted T cells, or T cells were the source of the cDNA or gDNA that made up the material.

Donors in Cohort 3 who had recovered were those with two negative PCRs, healthcare professional clearance, or resolution of their symptoms. In the authors' methods: Reference gene primer amplification yielded estimated nucleated cell counts. TCRdb keeps only in-frame clones here, not all; method: immunoSEQ multiplex PCR. The V and J calls and clone size are taken from that table; D and trimming were inferred from the DNA. The sample has some 200,000 clones; about 81% are singletons. The sample was PBMCs or T cells enriched from blood (not recorded which). The TCR comes from a man between 40 and 49 years old who had recovered from COVID-19.

CDR3 bases: TGCGCCACCAGGGGACACCTCAGCACAGATACGCAGTATTTT. Its translation: CATRGHLSTDTQYF. The gene calls are TRBV5-1 and TRBJ2-3; tentatively, D is TRBD1 (6 bases). Germline assignment: CDR1 SGHRS and CDR2 YFSETQ. This CDR3 has 14 residues. Trimming left V 9 bases short and J 0 bases short, with 14 bases between.